The rows below give T cell receptor beta chains drawn from one sample of a study of blood T cell repertoires in COVID-19. Clones were read by immunoSEQ multiplex PCR, and TCRdb kept only the in-frame ones, dropping some. The repertoire holds around 160,000 clones, with about nine tenths as singletons. Material for sequencing was peripheral blood. These receptors all stem from a human donor in a cohort sampled during active COVID-19. Both conserved end residues are part of each CDR3. A D gene is named only where the DNA matches it firmly. The size field is filled for only some rows; it gives once, few, many or a size class.

TRBJ2-1 NA TRBV7-9 TRBD2 CASSFIPSGSLYNEQFF TGTGCCAGCAGCTTCATCCCTAGCGGGAGCCTCTACAATGAGCAGTTCTTC
TRBJ2-7 NA TRBV30 TRBD1 CAWRGQTRTGNEQYF TGTGCCTGGAGAGGGCAGACCAGGACAGGGAACGAGCAGTACTTC
TRBJ2-1 few TRBV4-2 TRBD1 CASSPTSGTGFNEQFF TGTGCCAGCAGCCCGACCTCAGGGACAGGGTTCAATGAGCAGTTCTTC
TRBJ2-2 NA TRBV6-1 NA CASSDRGRGELFF TGTGCCAGCAGTGACAGGGGTAGAGGGGAGCTGTTTTTT
TRBJ1-3 NA TRBV7-9 TRBD1 CASSLEGARGNTIYF TGTGCCAGCAGCTTAGAGGGGGCAAGAGGAAACACCATATATTTT
TRBJ2-4 once TRBV11-2 NA CASSFNPAKNIQYF TGTGCCAGCAGCTTCAATCCAGCCAAAAACATTCAGTACTTC
TRBJ1-2 NA TRBV5-6 NA CASTGANGYTF TGTGCCAGTACGGGAGCGAATGGCTACACCTTC
TRBJ2-3 once TRBV19 TRBD1 CASSLRQGRTDTQYF TGTGCCAGTAGTCTGAGACAGGGTCGCACAGATACGCAGTATTTT
TRBJ2-7 once TRBV20-1 NA CSASHRESVAEQYF TGCAGTGCTAGTCACCGGGAATCCGTCGCCGAGCAGTACTTC
TRBJ2-5 NA TRBV30 TRBD2 CAWSVPRTSAQETQYF TGTGCCTGGAGTGTACCCCGGACTAGCGCCCAAGAGACCCAGTACTTC
TRBJ2-3 NA TRBV7-2 TRBD1 CASSLVGTGVNTQYF TGTGCCAGCAGCTTAGTTGGGACAGGGGTGAATACGCAGTATTTT
TRBJ1-1 once TRBV3-1/TRBV3-2 TRBD1 CASSQTGGLNTEAFF TGTGCCAGCAGCCAGACAGGGGGGTTGAACACTGAAGCTTTCTTT
TRBJ2-5 few TRBV4-2 TRBD1 CASSQNWDRGFQETQYF TGTGCCAGCAGCCAAAACTGGGACAGGGGGTTCCAAGAGACCCAGTACTTC
TRBJ2-7 NA TRBV9 TRBD2 CASSVASGHYEQYF TGTGCCAGCAGCGTAGCTAGCGGGCACTACGAGCAGTACTTC
TRBJ1-1 NA TRBV4-3 NA CASSLQLNTEAFF TGCGCCAGCAGTTTACAGTTGAACACTGAAGCTTTCTTT
TRBJ2-7 NA TRBV10-3 TRBD1 CAISEGTGFHEQYF TGTGCCATCAGTGAAGGGACAGGGTTCCACGAGCAGTACTTC
TRBJ2-7 NA TRBV21-1 NA CASTQQGRPAYEQYF TGTGCCAGCACACAACAGGGCCGACCCGCCTACGAGCAGTACTTC
TRBJ2-7 NA TRBV19 NA CASSQGHEQYF TGTGCCAGTAGTCAGGGGCACGAGCAGTACTTC
TRBJ2-1 NA TRBV4-3 TRBD2 CASSQELAEYNEQFF TGCGCCAGCAGCCAAGAACTAGCGGAATACAATGAGCAGTTCTTC
TRBJ2-2 NA TRBV2 TRBD2 CASAGETGELFF TGTGCCAGCGCGGGAGAGACCGGGGAGCTGTTTTTT
TRBJ1-1 NA TRBV16 NA CATLNTRTDRTEAFF TGTGCCACCCTCAACACACGGACAGATCGTACTGAAGCTTTCTTT
TRBJ2-5 NA TRBV25-1 TRBD1 CASSVDRGRETQYF TGTGCCAGCAGTGTGGACAGGGGGCGAGAGACCCAGTACTTC
TRBJ2-3 NA TRBV29-1 TRBD1 CSVAGTGGDTQYF TGCAGCGTTGCCGGGACAGGGGGAGATACGCAGTATTTT
TRBJ2-7 NA TRBV9 TRBD1 CASSVGTASYEQYF TGTGCCAGCAGCGTCGGGACAGCCTCCTACGAGCAGTACTTC
TRBJ1-1 NA TRBV2 TRBD1 CASRLSDRANTEAFF TGTGCCAGCAGGTTAAGTGACAGGGCGAACACTGAAGCTTTCTTT
TRBJ1-1 NA TRBV7-2 NA CASSLAQRVGNTEAFF TGTGCCAGCAGCTTAGCGCAGAGGGTGGGGAACACTGAAGCTTTCTTT
TRBJ1-6 NA TRBV7-3 TRBD1 CASSLNRDSPLHF TGTGCCAGCAGCTTAAATAGGGACAGCCCCCTCCACTTT
TRBJ1-2 few TRBV2 TRBD1 CASQQGQTFGYTF TGTGCCAGCCAACAGGGGCAAACGTTTGGCTACACCTTC
TRBJ2-3 NA TRBV7-2 TRBD2 CASSLSASGGIGTDTQYF TGTGCCAGCAGCTTATCGGCTAGCGGGGGCATCGGCACAGATACGCAGTATTTT
TRBJ2-7 NA TRBV7-6 TRBD1 CASSLRAPGQGANEQYF TGTGCCAGCAGCTTAAGGGCCCCGGGACAGGGGGCCAACGAGCAGTACTTC